The source of this T cell receptor (beta chain) is a study of a mutant IDH1 vaccine in newly diagnosed glioma. Study as a whole: The start of vaccination came 4-6 weeks after radiotherapy alone, or with temozolomide cycles. Before enrollment, the patients had been treated with radiotherapy alone, temozolomide alone, or both together. Most of them had received both.

CDR1 and CDR2 from the germline V gene are SGHTA and FQGNSA. This CDR3 has 12 residues. The ends lost 5 bases at V and 10 bases at J; junction bases unmatched: 4. Time point noted: week 35, safety follow-up. In the vaccine, a single dose held 300 ug of the mutant IDH1 20-mer peptide, along with topical imiquimod. The donor cohort comprised cases of new WHO grade 3 or 4 IDH1-mutant, ATRX-lost astrocytoma. The method was immunoSEQ multiplex PCR; TCRdb's version includes in-frame clones alone and lacks a portion of them. Of tens of thousands of clones in the sample, 74% were seen once. Study outcomes and limitations: Across multiple MHC alleles, around 92% of patients had vaccine-induced responses.

This clone was seen a few times. Its matching antigen is unknown. The clonotype was recovered from a man aged 45-65 years with glioma. The J gene is TRBJ2-3, the V gene TRBV7-2, with 9 positions matching TRBD2. The starting material was PBMCs, obtained from a glioma patient whose treatment included an IDH1 peptide vaccine. In DNA form, the CDR3 reads TGTGCCAGCAGCACCCGGACTAGCGCGCAGTATTTT. This codes for CASSTRTSAQYF.